The clone carrying this TCR beta chain was counted ten times or more. Its antigen is still unknown. What was amplified from RNA transcripts were TCR beta CDR3 regions. A set of HTBI primers served as the primers for a first-round RT-PCR of the TCR CDR3. TCRdb itself ran the multiplex PCR reads through MiXCR, one entry per CDR3 protein. Of approximately 740,000 distinct CDR3 sequences detected, 14% appear once; the ten largest clones hold about a tenth. Per the germline V gene, CDR1 is LGHDT and CDR2 is YNNKEL (reference sequence). V lost 0 bases and J 7 bases, leaving 10 bases between the germline ends. The CDR3 sequence is 15 residues long. The sample comes from a study of T cells in Graves' hyperthyroidism and ophthalmopathy. Study-level results: In the blood, most expanded thyroid clonotypes above 0.001 appeared as well. Progression to ophthalmopathy was predicted a median of approximately 6.4 months early.

This chain uses TRBV3-1 with TRBJ1-6, with unresolved D. This TCR was recovered from a young woman with Graves' hyperthyroidism. Sequences were obtained from blood. The CDR3 bases are TGTGCCAGCAGCCAAGATCGGCCTTGGAATTCACCCCTCCACTTT. It encodes CASSQDRPWNSPLHF.